Included here is one T cell receptor (beta chain) sequence, with context. This record comes from a study of memory CD4+ T cells and cytomegalovirus serostatus. The sort gate was single viable CD3+CD4+CD8-CD45RO+ cells for memory CD4+ T cells. The data were produced by immunoSEQ multiplex PCR, yet TCRdb's version contains in-frame clones alone and is incomplete. This sample has 55,000 to 75,000 clones, with roughly 80% found just once. There are 15 residues in the CDR3. V was trimmed by 1 base and J by 4 bases, leaving 14 bases between them. Germline V gives CDR1 SGHNT, CDR2 YENEEA. Sequenced sample: memory CD4+ T cells from blood. The source is an adult in good health and CMV-seronegative. This sequence joins TRBV11-3 and TRBJ2-7; D perhaps matches TRBD1 (6 bases). The DNA of the CDR3 is TGTGCCAGCAGCTTAGGGGCAGGGGATCGGTACGAGCAGTACTTC. It encodes CASSLGAGDRYEQYF.